The 9 T cell receptor beta chains below come from one sample, sequenced in a study of T cell responses to AZD1222 COVID-19 vaccine. Assay: immunoSEQ multiplex PCR; the TCRdb copy retains only in-frame clones and omits some. Of 25,000 to 35,000 clones in the sample, roughly 93% were seen once. Specimen: peripheral blood, collected on day 0 of AZD1222 vaccination. The receptors stem from an adult in good health.

The genes are TRBV5-6 and TRBJ2-2; tentative D call: TRBD2 (5 bases). Germline V gene sequence: CDR1 SGHDT, CDR2 YYEEEE. Trimming removed 0 bases at V and 3 bases at J, with 12 bases between. This CDR3 is 16 amino acids long. The CDR3: CASSLARGVYTGELFF. The CDR3 region has the DNA TGTGCCAGCAGCTTGGCACGGGGTGTTTACACCGGGGAGCTGTTTTTT.

J is TRBJ1-1 and V is TRBV4-3; tentatively, D is TRBD1 (6 bases). The CDR3 extends over 17 amino acids. V lost 2 bases to trimming and J lost 1 base, with 17 bases between them. Germline-derived CDR1 and CDR2 are LGHNA and YSLEER. This CDR3 is CASSQTPRDTENTEAFF. The CDR3 region has the DNA TGCGCCAGCAGCCAAACGCCCCGGGACACAGAGAACACTGAAGCTTTCTTT.

This chain connects TRBV7-7 to TRBJ2-1; D unresolved. In germline, CDR1 is SSHAT, CDR2 FNYEAQ (reference sequence). The V and J ends lost 1 base and 7 bases respectively, with 11 bases between them. The CDR3 covers 14 residues. CDR3 in amino acids: CASSLGGPWNEQFF. In DNA form, the CDR3 reads TGTGCCAGCAGCTTAGGTGGCCCTTGGAATGAGCAGTTCTTC.

The chain carries TRBV7-6 and TRBJ2-2; D may be TRBD2 (6 bases). Germline V gene data show CDR1 as SGHVS and CDR2 as FNYEAQ. V lost 4 bases and J 0 bases, leaving 12 bases between the germline ends. The CDR3 sequence is 16 residues long. The DNA of the CDR3 is TGTGCCAGCAGCTCAAGGGGAGGAACGAACACCGGGGAGCTGTTTTTT. Translated: CASSSRGGTNTGELFF.

This chain uses TRBV20-1 with TRBJ1-1; D uncertain. The length of the CDR3 is 12 residues. CDR1 is DFQATT and CDR2 is SNEGSKA in the germline V gene (reference sequence). Trimming cost V 3 bases and J 11 bases, with 16 bases left between them. CDR3 protein: CSASDVEVVAFF. In nucleotides, the CDR3 is TGCAGTGCTAGTGACGTGGAGGTGGTGGCTTTCTTT.

V and J are TRBV7-2 and TRBJ2-1, with 12 bases that match TRBD2. The CDR3 length is 15 residues. V shed 5 bases and J 8 bases; nucleotides not matched to a gene: 7. Per germline, CDR1 SGHTA and CDR2 FQGNSA. This CDR3 reads CASSQTSGRFDEQFF. The CDR3 DNA follows: TGTGCCAGCAGCCAAACTAGCGGGAGGTTCGATGAGCAGTTCTTC. The whole variable domain, filled in from reference TRBV7-2 and TRBJ2-1, reads GAGVSQSPSNKVTEKGKDVELRCDPISGHTALYWYRQSLGQGLEFLIYFQGNSAPDKSGLPSDRFSAERTGGSVSTLTIQRTQQEDSAVYLCASSQTSGRFDEQFFGPGTRLTVL.

V and J are TRBV2 and TRBJ2-3; 12 bases agree with TRBD1. The germline CDR1 and CDR2 sequences are SNHLY and FYNNEI. Trimming cost V 7 bases and J 6 bases; bases outside gene matches: 5. The CDR3 runs to 14 residues. The CDR3 loop reads CASTGTGGADTQYF. In DNA, the CDR3 is TGTGCCAGCACTGGGACAGGGGGCGCGGATACGCAGTATTTT.

The CDR3 loop is CASSSWTGGNTGELFF. The CDR3 DNA sequence: TGTGCCAGCAGTAGTTGGACAGGGGGTAACACCGGGGAGCTGTTTTTT. The chain recombines TRBV27 with TRBJ2-2; 10 bases map to TRBD1. V shed 5 bases, J shed 2 bases, and the junction held 5 bases outside the gene matches. CDR1 MNHEY and CDR2 SMNVEV come from the germline V gene (reference sequence). The CDR3 extends over 16 amino acids.

The chain is built from TRBV12-5 and TRBJ2-7, with D possibly matching TRBD1 (5 bases). CDR1 and CDR2 from the germline V gene are LGHNT and FRNRAP. The ends were cut back, 5 bases at V and 3 bases at J, with 8 bases in the middle. The CDR3 is made up of 12 amino acids. CDR3 loop: CASGLDSYEQYF. CDR3 coding DNA: TGTGCTAGTGGTCTAGACAGCTACGAGCAGTACTTC.